This T cell receptor beta chain comes out of a study of tissue T cells after allogeneic stem cell transplantation. Findings of the study overall: Sampling depth was limited, and the cohort was small and clinically varied. Which tissue TCRs were alloreactive or antigen-specific was not determined. Some clones might be persisting host cells.

CDR3 length equals 18 residues. J lost 5 bases, V lost 4 bases, and 15 bases had no gene match. CDR1 is SGHTA, CDR2 FQGNSA, per germline. The table came from immunoSEQ multiplex PCR; TCRdb's copy has only in-frame clones and leaves some out. The data hold some 5,200 clones, with roughly two thirds observed a single time. Comparators were a few non-transplant cancer patients without known GI disease. Median post-mortem interval was just under ten hours for GI, liver, skin and lymphoid tissues. This clone was counted once. Its matching antigen is unknown. J is TRBJ2-5 and V is TRBV7-2, with 11 bases fitting TRBD2. The sample was tissue from the colon, taken at autopsy. The TCR originated in an older female donor with lung cancer. For the CDR3, the DNA is TGTGCCAGCAGCTCGCAACCACCCCGACTAGCGGGGTTTGAGACCCAGTACTTC. This gives the protein CASSSQPPRLAGFETQYF.